The 20 T cell receptor beta chains given below trace back to one sample, sequenced in a study of CD8 T cells in Susac syndrome. RNA amounts of about 0.5 to 1 ug underwent reverse transcription with random hexamers. One entry per CDR3 protein, called by TCRdb with MiXCR from the immunoSEQ multiplex PCR reads. This sample has 250,000 to 300,000 distinct CDR3 sequences, with 70% to 90% found just once. Sequencing was carried out using CD8+ T cells from PBMCs. These receptors were collected from a human donor with multiple sclerosis.

The rearrangement joins TRBV12-5 to TRBJ2-1; D ambiguous. The germline gives CDR1 LGHNT, CDR2 FRNRAP. The CDR3 contains 11 residues. The CDR3 nucleotides are TGTGCCACGGCCTCCTACAATGAGCAGTTCTTC. Residues: CATASYNEQFF.

The chain couples TRBV21-1 to TRBJ2-1; TRBD2 was called by the table and not checked on the DNA. TRBV21-1 is annotated as a pseudogene. The CDR3 is 19 residues long. The CDR3 nucleotides read TGTGCCAGCAGCAAAGCCCAGCTAGCGGGGGTCCTCACCTCCAATGAGCAGTTCTTC. It codes for CASSKAQLAGVLTSNEQFF.

The chain is built from TRBV5-6 and TRBJ2-7; 8 bases fit TRBD1. V trimming: 5 bases; J trimming: 2 bases; junction bases outside the gene matches: 6. The CDR3 runs to 14 residues. Germline lookup yields CDR1 SGHDT and CDR2 YYEEEE. The CDR3 DNA reads as TGTGCCAGCAGAGGGACAGGAAGAACCTACGAGCAGTACTTC. This sequence encodes CASRGTGRTYEQYF.

The J gene is TRBJ2-1, the V gene TRBV5-1, with D hard to call. This CDR3 is 11 amino acids long. V lost 7 bases, J lost 6 bases, and 8 bases lay in between. The germline CDR1 and CDR2 sequences are SGHRS and YFSETQ. CDR3 region: CASRQANEQFF. The CDR3 region has the DNA TGCGCCAGCCGTCAGGCCAATGAGCAGTTCTTC.

The J gene is TRBJ2-1, the V gene TRBV27; D tentatively fits TRBD1 or TRBD2 (5 bases each). CDR1 is MNHEY and CDR2 is SMNVEV in the germline V gene (reference sequence). This CDR3 is 17 amino acids long. Trimming took off 4 bases at V and 5 bases at J, with 21 bases between the two ends. CDR3 nucleotides: TGTGCCAGCAGTTCCTCAACCGGGACCTCAGGCCACAATGAGCAGTTCTTC. This codes for CASSSSTGTSGHNEQFF.

The rearrangement joins TRBV6-5 to TRBJ2-7; D perhaps matches TRBD1 (6 bases). Germline assignment: CDR1 MNHEY and CDR2 SVGAGI. The CDR3 consists of 14 residues. Trimming cost V 6 bases and J 8 bases, with 20 bases left between them. The CDR3 sequence is CASSPTSRGSQQYF. CDR3 in DNA: TGTGCCAGCAGCCCCACCTCGAGGGGGAGCCAGCAGTACTTC.

The chain links TRBV2 to TRBJ1-6; possibly TRBD1 for D (6 bases). The ends were cut back, 5 bases at V and 7 bases at J, with 12 bases in the middle. Germline V gene data show CDR1 as SNHLY and CDR2 as FYNNEI. The CDR3 loop spans 14 amino acids. In nucleotides, the CDR3 is TGTGCCAGCAGTACCCGGACAGTCAATTCACCCCTCCACTTT. Its protein is CASSTRTVNSPLHF.

The chain has TRBV14 and TRBJ1-2; a weak D match, TRBD1 (5 bases). This CDR3 spans 15 amino acids. Trimming cost V 0 bases and J 8 bases, with 16 bases left between them. The germline V gene has CDR1 SGHDN and CDR2 FVKESK. CDR3 nucleotide sequence: TGTGCCAGCAGCCAAGATCAAAAGGGGTTCTACGGCTACACCTTC. This codes for CASSQDQKGFYGYTF.

The chain employs TRBV28 and TRBJ1-2, with D uncertain. The V end was cut by 7 bases, the J end by 3 bases, with 12 bases between. The CDR3 spans 13 residues. Germline loops: CDR1 MDHEN, CDR2 SYDVKM. CDR3 bases: TGTGCCAGCAACTCTGTCCGATACTATGGCTACACCTTC. Residues: CASNSVRYYGYTF.

This clonotype was recorded once. V gene TRBV7-2 combines with J gene TRBJ2-7; maybe TRBD1 (6 bases). This CDR3 contains 14 residues. V was clipped by 6 bases and J by 6 bases, with 18 bases between them. Germline V gene sequence: CDR1 SGHTA, CDR2 FQGNSA. The CDR3 region is CASSLIHQGSEQYF. As DNA, the CDR3 is TGTGCCAGCAGTCTTATCCATCAGGGGTCCGAGCAGTACTTC.

Written as DNA, the CDR3 is TGTGCCAGCAGCGGAAACCCCGGGACTAGCGGGCCCGATACGCAGTATTTT. This codes for CASSGNPGTSGPDTQYF. The chain links TRBV9 to TRBJ2-3; 12 nucleotides line up with TRBD2. The V segment lost 3 bases and the J segment 6 bases; nucleotides outside the gene matches: 11. The CDR3 is made up of 17 amino acids. Germline values: CDR1 SGDLS, CDR2 YYNGEE.

V is TRBV30 and J is TRBJ2-7; perhaps D is TRBD1 or TRBD2 (6 bases each). This CDR3 has 13 residues. Germline CDR1 and CDR2: GTSNPN and SVGIG (reference sequence). Trimming cost V 4 bases and J 0 bases, with 10 bases left between them. The CDR3: CAWNSGASYEQYF. The CDR3 DNA is TGTGCCTGGAATTCGGGGGCCTCCTACGAGCAGTACTTC.

The chain employs TRBV7-9 and TRBJ1-1; no reliable D call. The CDR3 has 12 amino acids. V was pared by 2 bases and J by 10 bases, with 11 bases between. The germline V gene encodes CDR1 SEHNR and CDR2 FQNEAQ (reference sequence). In DNA form, the CDR3 reads TGTGCCAGCAGCTTATCTCTCCTGGGAGCTTTCTTT. Its protein product is CASSLSLLGAFF.

The rearrangement uses TRBV10-2 and TRBJ2-1; D ambiguous. The germline V and J ends were trimmed by 1 base and 4 bases, with 8 bases remaining between them. CDR3 length equals 14 residues. Germline V gives CDR1 WSHSY, CDR2 SAAADI. The CDR3 nucleotides are TGCGCCAGCAGTGAGTTGGGTGATTACAATGAGCAGTTCTTC. Its translation: CASSELGDYNEQFF.

This chain joins TRBV18 and TRBJ2-1; 9 bases are shared with TRBD1. V trimming: 0 bases; J trimming: 4 bases; junction bases outside the gene matches: 7. CDR3 length equals 17 residues. Germline V gene data show CDR1 as KGHSH and CDR2 as LQKENI. The CDR3 nucleotides are TGTGCCAGCTCACCACCGAAAGGGGACAGGGAATACAATGAGCAGTTCTTC. Translating gives CASSPPKGDREYNEQFF.

V gene TRBV5-5 combines with J gene TRBJ2-5, with 12 positions matching TRBD2. The CDR3 runs to 15 residues. The germline gives CDR1 SGHKS, CDR2 YYEKEE (reference sequence). Losses at the gene ends were 3 bases for V and 5 bases for J; bases not matched to a gene: 5. CDR3 DNA sequence: TGTGCCAGCAGCTATCCTAGCGGGAGGGTGGAGACCCAGTACTTC. Its protein product is CASSYPSGRVETQYF.

This chain joins TRBV9 and TRBJ1-1; no clear D gene. Germline V CDR1 and CDR2: SGDLS, YYNGEE. V was pared by 0 bases and J by 5 bases, with 8 bases between. This CDR3 contains 13 residues. As DNA, the CDR3 is TGTGCCAGCAGCGTAGGTGGGGAGACTGAAGCTTTCTTT. Translation gives CASSVGGETEAFF.

The rearrangement uses TRBV9 and TRBJ2-1; maybe TRBD2 (5 bases). Germline V CDR1 and CDR2: SGDLS, YYNGEE. The CDR3 length is 18 residues. The V end lost 2 bases, the J end lost 3 bases, and 21 bases lay between the germline ends. The CDR3 nucleotides are TGTGCCAGCAGCGTCCCTCGTACTCTGGCGAGGGACTACAATGAGCAGTTCTTC. Its translation: CASSVPRTLARDYNEQFF.

This chain joins TRBV28 and TRBJ2-5, with no clear D. Looked up from germline, CDR1 is MDHEN and CDR2 is SYDVKM. This CDR3 region has 12 residues. Trimming shortened V by 10 bases and J by 2 bases, and 11 bases separated the two germline ends. The chain's CDR3 is CATRDYQETQYF. The DNA for the CDR3 is TGTGCCACGCGAGATTATCAAGAGACCCAGTACTTC. The complete variable domain, with remaining parts taken from reference TRBV28 and TRBJ2-5, reads DVKVTQSSRYLVKRTGEKVFLECVQDMDHENMFWYRQDPGLGLRLIYFSYDVKMKEKGDIPEGYSVSREKKERFSLILESASTNQTSMYLCATRDYQETQYFGPGTRLLVL.

The rearrangement joins TRBV5-1 to TRBJ2-7; perhaps TRBD1 as D (5 bases). The germline CDR1 and CDR2 sequences are SGHRS and YFSETQ. The CDR3 runs to 15 residues. V lost 3 bases and J 3 bases, leaving 16 bases between the germline ends. The CDR3 DNA sequence: TGCGCCAGCAGCTCTCGGGCAGGGCCCCTCTACGAGCAGTACTTC. It specifies CASSSRAGPLYEQYF.